The clone carrying this T cell receptor beta chain was recorded once. Its specificity is not known. This sample was included in a study of shared clonotypes between healthy human individuals. Notes on the study in general: What naive subsets generally showed was a larger estimated richness than memory subsets showed.

Among the donors, all were Caucasian adults who lived in Nashville, Tennessee. The V end lost 4 bases, the J end lost 1 base, and 22 bases lay between the germline ends. There are 18 residues in the CDR3. In germline, CDR1 is MNHEY, CDR2 SMNVEV (reference sequence). Some clones are missing from TCRdb's copy, which holds only in-frame ones; the method was immunoSEQ multiplex PCR. Seen here are 2.3 million or so clones, approximately 93% observed once, and the top ten hold 0.35% to 0.5%. Sequencing was carried out using naive CD4+ T cells from PBMCs. The subset denotes: CD45RA+ positively selected. This sequence originates from a man aged 18 to 29 in good health. Some clones in this sample may be carry-over from other donors' samples. The chain joins TRBV27 to TRBJ1-2; no clear D gene. The CDR3 bases are TGTGCCAGCAGTTCGTCTAGGTTTACAGCGACTTATAACTATGGCTACACCTTC. It encodes CASSSSRFTATYNYGYTF.